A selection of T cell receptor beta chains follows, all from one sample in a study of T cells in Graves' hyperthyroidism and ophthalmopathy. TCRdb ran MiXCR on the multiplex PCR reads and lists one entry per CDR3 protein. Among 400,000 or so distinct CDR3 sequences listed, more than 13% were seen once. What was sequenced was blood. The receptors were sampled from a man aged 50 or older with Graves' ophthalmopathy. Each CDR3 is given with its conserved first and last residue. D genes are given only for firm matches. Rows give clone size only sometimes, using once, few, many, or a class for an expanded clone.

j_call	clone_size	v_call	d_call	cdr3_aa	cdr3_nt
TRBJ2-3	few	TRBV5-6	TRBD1	CASSLRGPGQSTDTQYF	TGTGCCAGCAGCTTGAGGGGACCGGGACAGAGCACAGATACGCAGTATTTT
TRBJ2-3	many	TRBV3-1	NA	CASSQDGTDTDTQYF	TGTGCCAGCAGCCAAGACGGGACCGACACAGATACGCAGTATTTT
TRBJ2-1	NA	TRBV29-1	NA	CSAELGLANEQFF	TGCAGCGCTGAGTTAGGCCTCGCCAATGAGCAGTTCTTC
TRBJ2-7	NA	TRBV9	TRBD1	CASSRGQDYEQYF	TGTGCCAGCAGCAGGGGACAGGACTACGAGCAGTACTTC
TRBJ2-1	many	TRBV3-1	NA	CASSQAGTLGSYNEQFF	TGTGCCAGCAGCCAAGCAGGAACCCTAGGCTCCTACAATGAGCAGTTCTTC
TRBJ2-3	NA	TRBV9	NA	CASTPTSGSTDTQYF	TGTGCCAGCACCCCTACCAGCGGGAGCACAGATACGCAGTATTTT
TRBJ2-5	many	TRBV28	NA	CASRLGQETQYF	TGTGCCAGCAGGTTAGGTCAAGAGACCCAGTACTTC
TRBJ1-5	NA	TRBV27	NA	CASSLSSAFNQPQHF	TGTGCCAGCAGTTTATCATCAGCTTTCAATCAGCCCCAGCATTTT
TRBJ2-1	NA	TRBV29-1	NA	CSVEGASAYNEQFF	TGCAGCGTTGAAGGGGCTAGCGCCTACAATGAGCAGTTCTTC
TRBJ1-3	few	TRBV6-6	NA	CASSYSRVGNTIYF	TGTGCCAGCAGTTACTCCCGGGTTGGAAACACCATATATTTT
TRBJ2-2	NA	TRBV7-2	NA	CASSRDIANTGELFF	TGTGCCAGCAGTCGGGACATCGCGAACACCGGGGAGCTGTTTTTT
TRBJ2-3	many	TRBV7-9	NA	CASSRDISTDTQYF	TGTGCCAGCAGCCGGGACATCAGCACAGATACGCAGTATTTT
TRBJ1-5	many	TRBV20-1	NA	CSARDGMEPQHF	TGCAGTGCTAGAGATGGAATGGAGCCCCAGCATTTT
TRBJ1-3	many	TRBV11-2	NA	CASSLTRQYSGNTIYF	TGTGCCAGCAGCTTAACCCGGCAGTACTCTGGAAACACCATATATTTT
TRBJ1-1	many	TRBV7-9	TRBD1	CASSLRQGFGTEAFF	TGTGCCAGCAGCCTAAGACAGGGTTTTGGGACTGAAGCTTTCTTT
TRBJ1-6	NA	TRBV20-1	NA	CSAPGAGKAYNSPLHF	TGCAGTGCCCCCGGGGCAGGAAAGGCCTATAATTCACCCCTCCACTTT
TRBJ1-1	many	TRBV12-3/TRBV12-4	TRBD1	CASSTTGGITEAFF	TGTGCCAGCAGTACCACAGGGGGGATCACTGAAGCTTTCTTT
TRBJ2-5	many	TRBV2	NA	CASSDTGLPQETQYF	TGTGCCAGCAGTGATACGGGACTGCCTCAAGAGACCCAGTACTTC
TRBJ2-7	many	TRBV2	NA	CASSRRPFYEQYF	TGTGCCAGCAGTCGACGGCCTTTTTACGAGCAGTACTTC
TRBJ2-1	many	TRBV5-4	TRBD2	CASSAPLAEGYNEQFF	TGTGCCAGCAGCGCCCCACTAGCGGAAGGGTACAATGAGCAGTTCTTC
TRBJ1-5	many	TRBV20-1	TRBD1	CSAREGASNQPQHF	TGCAGTGCTAGGGAGGGGGCGAGCAATCAGCCCCAGCATTTT
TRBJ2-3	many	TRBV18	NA	CASSLEVAGTDTQYF	TGTGCCAGCTCACTAGAGGTTGCTGGCACAGATACGCAGTATTTT
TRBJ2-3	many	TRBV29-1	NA	CSVVRGWDTQYF	TGCAGCGTCGTCCGGGGTTGGGATACGCAGTATTTT
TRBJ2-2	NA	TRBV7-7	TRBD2	CASSPRPGLADTSGGELFF	TGTGCTAGCAGCCCCCGACCGGGACTAGCGGATACCTCGGGCGGGGAGCTGTTTTTT
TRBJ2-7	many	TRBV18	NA	CASSPATFPYEQYF	TGTGCCAGCTCACCCGCCACTTTCCCCTACGAGCAGTACTTC
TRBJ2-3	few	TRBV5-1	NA	CASRMGRGTDTQYF	TGCGCCAGCAGGATGGGGAGAGGCACAGATACGCAGTATTTT
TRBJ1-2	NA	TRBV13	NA	CASSLQPNSYGYTF	TGTGCCAGCAGCTTACAACCTAATAGCTATGGCTACACCTTC
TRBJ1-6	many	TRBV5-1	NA	CASRVDSLAPLHF	TGCGCCAGCAGAGTGGACAGTTTGGCACCCCTCCACTTT
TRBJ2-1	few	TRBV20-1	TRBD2	CSADYGTSGNNEQFF	TGCAGTGCCGACTACGGGACTAGCGGGAACAATGAGCAGTTCTTC
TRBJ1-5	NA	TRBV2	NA	CASSAIYSNQPQHF	TGTGCCAGCAGCGCAATTTATAGCAATCAGCCCCAGCATTTT